One sample yielded the 6 T cell receptor beta chains listed below, sequenced in a study of cytomegalovirus exposure and HLA in healthy donors. The PCR ran on 60 Vbeta and 13 Jbeta primers. This table comes from immunoSEQ multiplex PCR, and its TCRdb copy is limited to in-frame clones, with some not included. The sample has about 160,000 clones, approximately 80% seen once. Sequencing was done on a sample of PBMCs. The receptors originated from a woman in her forties or fifties in good health and CMV-seropositive.

The chain joins TRBV2 to TRBJ1-2, with D tentatively TRBD1 (5 bases). Trimming removed 4 bases at V and 0 bases at J, with 12 bases between. Germline V lookup: CDR1 SNHLY, CDR2 FYNNEI. This CDR3 has 15 amino acids. The CDR3 DNA is TGTGCCAGCAGTGTAGAACAGGTGACTAACTATGGCTACACCTTC. Amino acids: CASSVEQVTNYGYTF.

CDR3 DNA sequence: TGTGCCAGCAGCGGATCGACTAGCAATGAGCAGTTCTTC. It specifies CASSGSTSNEQFF. The V and J genes are TRBV7-3 and TRBJ2-1; D might be TRBD2 (6 bases). The CDR3 covers 13 residues. Trimming took 5 bases from V and 6 from J, leaving 11 bases between them. Germline lookup yields CDR1 SGHTA and CDR2 FQGTGA.

This CDR3 reads CASSYDSQTGELFF. The CDR3 DNA reads TGCGCCAGCAGCTACGACAGTCAAACCGGGGAGCTGTTTTTT. This chain connects TRBV5-1 to TRBJ2-2; D possibly corresponds to TRBD1 (5 bases). The germline gives CDR1 SGHRS, CDR2 YFSETQ. The ends were cut back, 3 bases at V and 5 bases at J, with 11 bases in the middle. This CDR3 has 14 residues.

This chain connects TRBV5-1 to TRBJ2-2, with D maybe TRBD1 (6 bases). The length of the CDR3 is 14 residues. Germline V gives CDR1 SGHRS, CDR2 YFSETQ. Trimming stripped 3 bases from V and 1 base from J, with 7 bases between. CDR3 in amino acids: CASSSTGNTGELFF. Here the CDR3 DNA reads TGCGCCAGCAGCTCGACAGGGAACACCGGGGAGCTGTTTTTT.

The rearrangement joins TRBV6-5 to TRBJ2-1; TRBD1 matches at 7 bases. Per germline, CDR1 MNHEY and CDR2 SVGAGI. The CDR3 has 14 amino acids. V gave up 4 bases and J gave up 5 bases; unmatched junction bases: 5. For the CDR3, the DNA is TGTGCCAGCAGTTCCGAGGGACAGAACAATGAGCAGTTCTTC. This codes for CASSSEGQNNEQFF.

The chain uses TRBV28 and TRBJ2-7, with TRBD2 matching over 8 bases. Germline-derived CDR1 and CDR2 are MDHEN and SYDVKM. This CDR3 spans 13 amino acids. With V trimmed by 6 bases and J by 5 bases, 6 bases remained unmatched. CDR3 nucleotides: TGTGCCAGCAGCAGGGCAGCGGGAGACGAGCAGTACTTC. It codes for CASSRAAGDEQYF. The full variable domain, its missing parts supplied by reference TRBV28 and TRBJ2-7, is DVKVTQSSRYLVKRTGEKVFLECVQDMDHENMFWYRQDPGLGLRLIYFSYDVKMKEKGDIPEGYSVSREKKERFSLILESASTNQTSMYLCASSRAAGDEQYFGPGTRLTVT.